The 2 T cell receptor beta chains given below trace back to one sample, sequenced in a study of preoperative IRX-2 immunotherapy in early breast cancer (dated by TCRdb to the late 2010s). The treatment or condition label here, explained by the study, means: preoperative locoregional IRX-2 cytokine immunotherapy. The method behind the library was the immunoSEQ multiplex PCR assay. Here the immuneACCESS table is served through TCRdb, limited to in-frame sequences with V and J called. Missing clones are a known gap in these copies; in checked studies unresolved V genes cover under half, and the rest lacks a known reason. The sample includes 30,000 to 45,000 clones, with roughly 82% observed a single time. The ten largest clones add up to approximately 1.5% of the sample. The material was lymph node tissue, obtained after IRX-2 immunotherapy. These receptors came from a human donor with breast cancer.

The chain employs TRBV18 and TRBJ1-5; D uncertain. Germline V lookup: CDR1 KGHSH, CDR2 LQKENI. This CDR3 contains 13 residues. The V end lost 3 bases, the J end lost 1 base, and 4 bases lay between the germline ends. The CDR3 DNA sequence: TGTGCCAGCTCACCGGGGAGCAATCAGCCCCAGCATTTT. Translating gives CASSPGSNQPQHF.

The gene calls are TRBV19 and TRBJ1-1; weak D call: TRBD1 (5 bases). This CDR3 has 13 amino acids. Trimming took off 2 bases at V and 1 base at J, with 5 bases between the two ends. Germline V gives CDR1 LNHDA, CDR2 SQIVND (reference sequence). As DNA, the CDR3 is TGTGCCAGTAGTATAAGGGGGAACACTGAAGCTTTCTTT. Encoded protein: CASSIRGNTEAFF. Supplemented by reference TRBV19 and TRBJ1-1, the full variable domain reads DGGITQSPKYLFRKEGQNVTLSCEQNLNHDAMYWYRQDPGQGLRLIYYSQIVNDFQKGDIAEGYSVSREKKESFPLTVTSAQKNPTAFYLCASSIRGNTEAFFGQGTRLTVV.